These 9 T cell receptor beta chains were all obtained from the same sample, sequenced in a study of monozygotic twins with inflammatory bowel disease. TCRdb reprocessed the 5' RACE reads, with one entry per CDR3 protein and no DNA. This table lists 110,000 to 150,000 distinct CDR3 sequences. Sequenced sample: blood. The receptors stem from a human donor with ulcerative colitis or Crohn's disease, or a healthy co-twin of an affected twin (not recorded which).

CDR3 region: CASSFWEDGELFF. This chain joins TRBV28 and TRBJ2-2; TCRdb gives TRBD2 as the D gene, but with no DNA this cannot be confirmed. Germline assignment: CDR1 MDHEN and CDR2 SYDVKM. The CDR3 covers 13 residues.

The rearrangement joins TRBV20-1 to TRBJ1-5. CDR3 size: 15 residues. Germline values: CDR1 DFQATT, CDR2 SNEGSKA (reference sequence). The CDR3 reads CSARGARNSNQPQHF.

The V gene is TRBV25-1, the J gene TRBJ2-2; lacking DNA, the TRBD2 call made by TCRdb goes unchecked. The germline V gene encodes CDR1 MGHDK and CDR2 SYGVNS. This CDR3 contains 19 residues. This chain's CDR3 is CASSELGLAGEWNTGELFF.

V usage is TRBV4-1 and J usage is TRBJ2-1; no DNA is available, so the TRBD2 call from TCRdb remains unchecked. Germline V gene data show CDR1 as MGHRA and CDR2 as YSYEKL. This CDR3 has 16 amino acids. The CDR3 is CASSQLASGRGNEQFF.

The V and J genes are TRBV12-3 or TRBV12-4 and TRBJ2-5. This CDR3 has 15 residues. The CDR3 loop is CASSLAAAPKETQYF.

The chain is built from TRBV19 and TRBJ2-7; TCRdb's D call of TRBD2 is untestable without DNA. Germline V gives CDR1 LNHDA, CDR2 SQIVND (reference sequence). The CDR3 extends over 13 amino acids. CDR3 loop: CASSNEGLTEQYF.

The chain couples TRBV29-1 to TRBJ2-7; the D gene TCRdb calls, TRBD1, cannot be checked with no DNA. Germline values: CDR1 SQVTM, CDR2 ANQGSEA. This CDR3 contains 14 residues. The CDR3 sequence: CSVGVGARSYEQYF.

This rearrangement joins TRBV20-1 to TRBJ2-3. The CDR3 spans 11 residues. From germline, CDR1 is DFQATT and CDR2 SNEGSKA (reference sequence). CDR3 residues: CSATQGDTQYF.

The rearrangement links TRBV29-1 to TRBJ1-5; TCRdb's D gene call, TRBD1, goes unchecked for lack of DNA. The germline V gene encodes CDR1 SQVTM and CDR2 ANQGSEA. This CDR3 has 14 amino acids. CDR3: CSVRRGGPNQPQHF.